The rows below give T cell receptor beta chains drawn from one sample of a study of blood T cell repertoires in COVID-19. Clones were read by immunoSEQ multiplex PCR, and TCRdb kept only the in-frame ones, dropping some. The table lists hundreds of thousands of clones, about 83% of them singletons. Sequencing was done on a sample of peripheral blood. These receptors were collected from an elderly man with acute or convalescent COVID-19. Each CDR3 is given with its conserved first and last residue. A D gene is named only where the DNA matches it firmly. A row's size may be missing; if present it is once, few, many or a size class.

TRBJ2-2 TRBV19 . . TGTGCCAGTAGTATTGGCGGAACACGGATCACCGGGGAGCTGTTTTTT CASSIGGTRITGELFF
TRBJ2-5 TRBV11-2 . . TGTGCCAGCAGCCAGGGCCTTCAAGAGACCCAGTACTTC CASSQGLQETQYF
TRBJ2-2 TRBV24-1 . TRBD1 TGTGCCACCTCGGGACAGGGGTTCCCCGGGGAGCTGTTTTTT CATSGQGFPGELFF
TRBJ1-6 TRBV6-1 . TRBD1 TGTGCCAGCAGTGAAAACGGACAGGGGAATTCACCCCTCCACTTT CASSENGQGNSPLHF
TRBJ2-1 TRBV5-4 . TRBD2 TGTGCCAGCAGCTTGGCGAGACTAGCGGGAGGGGACAATGAGCAGTTCTTC CASSLARLAGGDNEQFF
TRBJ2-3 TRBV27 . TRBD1 TGTGCCAGCAGAGTTACAGGGGTTCCAGATACGCAGTATTTT CASRVTGVPDTQYF
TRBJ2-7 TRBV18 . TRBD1 TGTGCCAGCTCACCATGGACAGGGGGTCTCTACGAGCAGTACTTC CASSPWTGGLYEQYF
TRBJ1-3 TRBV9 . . TGTGCCAGCAGCGCGAAACAGAACTTTCCGGACACCATATATTTT CASSAKQNFPDTIYF
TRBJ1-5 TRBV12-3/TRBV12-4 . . TGTGCCAGCAGTTTCCCGGATCAGCCCCAGCATTTT CASSFPDQPQHF
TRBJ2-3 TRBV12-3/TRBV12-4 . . TGTGCCAGCAGTTTAGACTTCACAGATACGCAGTATTTT CASSLDFTDTQYF
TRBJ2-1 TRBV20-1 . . TGCAGTGCTAGTGGGGACACTCGCAATGAGCAGTTCTTC CSASGDTRNEQFF
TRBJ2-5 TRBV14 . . TGTGCCAGCAGCCTGGTCAGCGCAAAAGAGACCCAGTACTTC CASSLVSAKETQYF
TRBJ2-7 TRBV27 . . TGTGCCAGCAGTACCTCGGGGGTCCCGGGCTACGAGCAGTACTTC CASSTSGVPGYEQYF
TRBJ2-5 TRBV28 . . TGTGCCAGCAGTTTGAGGGGGAGAGGGGGAGAGACCCAGTACTTC CASSLRGRGGETQYF
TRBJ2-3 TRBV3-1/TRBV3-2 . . TGTGCCAGCAGCCCGGTTTCGAGATCGGATACGCAGTATTTT CASSPVSRSDTQYF
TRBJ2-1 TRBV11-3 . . TGTGCCAGCAGCTTAGATCGGGTAGGCGCAGGGGGGTACAATGAGCAGTTCTTC CASSLDRVGAGGYNEQFF
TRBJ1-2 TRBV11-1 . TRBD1 TGTGCCAGCAGCTGGGACAGATACTATGGCTACACCTTC CASSWDRYYGYTF
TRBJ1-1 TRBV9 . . TGTGCCAGCAGCGCGGGGATACTGAACACTGAAGCTTTCTTT CASSAGILNTEAFF
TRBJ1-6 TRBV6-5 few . TGTGCCAGCAGTTACCGGGGGTTTAATTCACCCCTCCACTTT CASSYRGFNSPLHF
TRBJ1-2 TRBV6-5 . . TGTGCCAGCATTACGCTTGAAAGGGGCTGGGGCTACACCTTC CASITLERGWGYTF
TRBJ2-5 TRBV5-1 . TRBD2 TGCGCCAGCAGCTTGAATAGCGGGGACCAAGAGACCCAGTACTTC CASSLNSGDQETQYF
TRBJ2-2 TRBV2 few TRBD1 TGTGCCAGCGCAGACAGGGGCAACACCGGGGAGCTGTTTTTT CASADRGNTGELFF
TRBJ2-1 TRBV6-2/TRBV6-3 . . TGTGCCAGCAGTTACTCGCTAGTAAGCTCCTACAATGAGCAGTTCTTC CASSYSLVSSYNEQFF
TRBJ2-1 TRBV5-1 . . TGCGCCAGCAGTGTTGGAGGGAATTCCTACAATGAGCAGTTCTTC CASSVGGNSYNEQFF
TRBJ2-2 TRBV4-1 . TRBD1 TGCGCCAGCAGCCGCGGGACAGGGGGAAACACCGGGGAGCTGTTTTTT CASSRGTGGNTGELFF
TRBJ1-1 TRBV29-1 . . TGCAGCGCCAGGACAGCTCCTAACACTGAAGCTTTCTTT CSARTAPNTEAFF
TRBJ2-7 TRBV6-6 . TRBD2 TGTGCCAGCAGTTACTCCGGGACTAGCGGGTACGAGCAGTACTTC CASSYSGTSGYEQYF
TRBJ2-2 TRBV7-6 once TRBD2 TGTGCCAGCAGCTCCGGACTAGCGAACACCGGGGAGCTGTTTTTT CASSSGLANTGELFF
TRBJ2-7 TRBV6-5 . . TGTGCCAGCAGGGTTTCCCCGGGACTCCCCTACGAGCAGTACTTC CASRVSPGLPYEQYF
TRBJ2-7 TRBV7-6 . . TGTGCCAGCAGCTGGTCAGGGGGGGGACTAGTAAGCCACGAGCAGTACTTC CASSWSGGGLVSHEQYF
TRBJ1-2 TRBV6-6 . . TGTGCCACCCAGAAGACTAACTATGGCTACACCTTC CATQKTNYGYTF
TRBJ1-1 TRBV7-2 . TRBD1 TGTGCCAGCAGCTTACCGGGACAGGGGGCCCAGGTGGTGAACACTGAAGCTTTCTTT CASSLPGQGAQVVNTEAFF
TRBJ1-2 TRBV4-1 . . TGCGCCAGCAGCCAAGATCACGGGAACCCTGGGAGGTGGGGTGGCTACACCTTC CASSQDHGNPGRWGGYTF
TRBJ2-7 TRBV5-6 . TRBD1 TGTGCCAGCAGCTTGGGACAGGGCTTTTACGAGCAGTACTTC CASSLGQGFYEQYF
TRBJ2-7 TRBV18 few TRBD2 TGTGCCAGCTCACCACCGAGTGGGACTAGCGGGAGTAGGGAGCAGTACTTC CASSPPSGTSGSREQYF
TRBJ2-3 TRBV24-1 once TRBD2 TGTGCCACCAGTGACGTGACTAGCGGGAGCCCAGATACGCAGTATTTT CATSDVTSGSPDTQYF
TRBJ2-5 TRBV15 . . TGTGCCACCAGCAGAGCGTACCAAGAGACCCAGTACTTC CATSRAYQETQYF
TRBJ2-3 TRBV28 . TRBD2 TGTGCCAGCAGTCCCATAGCGGGAGGGCCGGAAGATACGCAGTATTTT CASSPIAGGPEDTQYF
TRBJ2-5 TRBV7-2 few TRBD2 TGTGCCAGCAGCTTTGTGACTAGCGGGGAGACCCAGTACTTC CASSFVTSGETQYF
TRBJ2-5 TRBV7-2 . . TGTGCCAGCAGCTTAGCGCGAGGCACCGTAGAGACCCAGTACTTC CASSLARGTVETQYF
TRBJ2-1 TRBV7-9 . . TGTGCCAGCTCGTCGGGAAGCTCCTACAATGAGCAGTTCTTC CASSSGSSYNEQFF
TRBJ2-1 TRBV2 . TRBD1 TGTGCCAGCATGAGGGACAGGGAAAACAATGAGCAGTTCTTC CASMRDRENNEQFF
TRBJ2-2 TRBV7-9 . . TGTGCCAGCAGCTTACGCCAGTCGAACACCGGGGAGCTGTTTTTT CASSLRQSNTGELFF
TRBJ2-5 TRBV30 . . TGTGCCTGGAGCGGAGGGGCCCAAGAGACCCAGTACTTC CAWSGGAQETQYF
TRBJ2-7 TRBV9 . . TGTGCCAGCAGCGTAGGGGTAGCCAAGGTCATCGAGCAGTACTTC CASSVGVAKVIEQYF
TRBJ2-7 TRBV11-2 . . TGTGCCAGCAGCCTCAGAATAGGGGTTGAGCCCTACGAGCAGTACTTC CASSLRIGVEPYEQYF
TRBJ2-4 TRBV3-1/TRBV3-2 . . TGTGCCAGCAGCCAAGGTGGGGGCGTCGTAGCCAAAAACATTCAGTACTTC CASSQGGGVVAKNIQYF
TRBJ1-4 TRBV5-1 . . TGCGCCAGCAGGCCGGACAGCTATGAAAAACTGTTTTTT CASRPDSYEKLFF
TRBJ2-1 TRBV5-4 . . TGTGCCAGCAGCAAAACTAGCAGCTCCTACAATGAGCAGTTCTTC CASSKTSSSYNEQFF
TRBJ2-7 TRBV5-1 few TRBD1 TGCGCCAGCAGCTTGCAGGGACAGCTAGCTGGGAACGAGCAGTACTTC CASSLQGQLAGNEQYF
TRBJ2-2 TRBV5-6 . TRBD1 TGTGCCAGCAGCTTGGGGGCCGGGACAGGGGGCTCCGGGGAGCTGTTTTTT CASSLGAGTGGSGELFF
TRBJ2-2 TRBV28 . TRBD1 TGTGCCAGCACCCTATTAGGGACAGGGGACACCGGGGAGCTGTTTTTT CASTLLGTGDTGELFF
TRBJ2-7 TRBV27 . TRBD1 TGTGCCAGCAGACCGGACAGGATCAACTCCTACGAGCAGTACTTC CASRPDRINSYEQYF
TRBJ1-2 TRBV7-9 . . TGTGCCAGCAGCTCCACCGGGACACCGGATAGAGGTTATGGCTACACCTTC CASSSTGTPDRGYGYTF